This passage covers 31 T cell receptor beta chains from one sample sequenced in a study of blood T cell repertoires in COVID-19 (TCRdb year 2020). The method was the immunoSEQ multiplex PCR assay. TCRdb took this table from immuneACCESS and kept in-frame rearrangements with V and J called. Such tables lack part of the clones; where checked against another copy, unresolved V genes explain under half of the gap, and the rest is unexplained. Counted in this sample were some 99,000 clones; around 82% of them appeared once. The ten largest clones take up 5.5% to 8.5% of the sample. The specimen was peripheral blood. Every receptor here comes from a woman in her fifties or sixties with acute or convalescent COVID-19.

This clone has more than one count but fewer than ten. V usage is TRBV3-1 (or the pseudogene TRBV3-2) and J usage is TRBJ2-7, with TRBD1 matching over 7 bases. With 1 base clipped from V and 4 bases from J, the junction kept 1 base outside the gene matches. CDR3 length: 13 amino acids. CDR1 and CDR2 from the germline V gene are LGHDT and YNNKEL (reference sequence). CDR3 sequence: CASSQGQGYEQYF. CDR3 bases: TGTGCCAGCAGCCAAGGACAGGGTTACGAGCAGTACTTC.

In this sample, this clone turned up a few times. The chain combines TRBV19 with TRBJ1-2, with 7 bases aligning to TRBD1. This CDR3 region has 14 residues. J lost 3 bases, V lost 7 bases, and 8 bases had no gene match. Germline V gene sequence: CDR1 LNHDA, CDR2 SQIVND (reference sequence). The CDR3: CASKNTGTDYGYTF. Written as DNA, the CDR3 is TGTGCCAGTAAAAATACCGGGACAGACTATGGCTACACCTTC.

This chain uses TRBV4-1 with TRBJ1-2; D is unclear. CDR3 length: 18 residues. Trimming shortened V by 4 bases and J by 6 bases, and 27 bases separated the two germline ends. CDR1 and CDR2 from the germline V gene are MGHRA and YSYEKL. The CDR3 nucleotides are TGCGCCAGCAGCCCTCCGCGCGGGGTAAGAAGGGCGGAGGATGGCTACACCTTC. This gives the protein CASSPPRGVRRAEDGYTF.

The chain combines TRBV19 with TRBJ2-2, with 7 bases aligning to TRBD2. Per the germline V gene, CDR1 is LNHDA and CDR2 is SQIVND (reference sequence). This CDR3 spans 14 amino acids. Losses at the gene ends were 0 bases for V and 6 bases for J; bases not matched to a gene: 1. DNA of the CDR3: TGTGCCAGTAGTATAGATCGGGGGGCCGGGGAGCTGTTTTTT. Its protein product is CASSIDRGAGELFF.

The table lists this clone with a few counts. This sequence joins TRBV14 and TRBJ1-4; no firm D call. The CDR3 spans 14 residues. The V gene lost 2 bases and the J gene lost 4 bases, with 8 bases spanning the gap. CDR1 is SGHDN, CDR2 FVKESK, per germline. The CDR3 protein is CASSQQALNEKLFF. In DNA, the CDR3 is TGTGCCAGCAGCCAACAGGCCCTTAATGAAAAACTGTTTTTT.

The J gene is TRBJ2-7, the V gene TRBV7-3; TRBD1 is a possible D gene (5 bases). Germline CDR1 SGHTA, CDR2 FQGTGA. With 2 bases removed from V and 6 bases from J, the gap between germline ends came to 14 bases. CDR3 length equals 14 residues. The CDR3 reads CASSLGFGRAEQYF. The DNA of the CDR3 is TGTGCCAGCAGCTTAGGGTTTGGCAGGGCCGAGCAGTACTTC.

The rearrangement links TRBV9 to TRBJ1-2, with 9 bases identical to TRBD1. CDR3 length: 15 residues. The V gene's germline CDR1 is SGDLS and CDR2 YYNGEE. The V and J ends lost 2 bases and 6 bases, in that order; junction bases with no gene match: 8. The CDR3 region is CASSVLWTGEDGYTF. CDR3 in DNA: TGTGCCAGCAGCGTCCTATGGACAGGGGAGGATGGCTACACCTTC.

The chain links TRBV6-6 to TRBJ1-1, with a tentative D call TRBD1 (6 bases). Trimming cost V 8 bases and J 7 bases, with 20 bases left between them. The CDR3 totals 14 residues. Germline V lookup: CDR1 MNHNY, CDR2 SVGAGI (reference sequence). CDR3 sequence (DNA): TGTGCCAGCGGGGGACACACCCCAGTACTTGAAGCTTTCTTT. This sequence encodes CASGGHTPVLEAFF.

The chain couples TRBV7-9 to TRBJ1-1; D remains ambiguous. Germline CDR1 reads SEHNR; CDR2 reads FQNEAQ (reference sequence). The length of the CDR3 is 14 residues. V was shortened by 5 bases and J by 4 bases, with 14 bases between the two germline ends. CDR3: CASSGRGWSTEAFF. For the CDR3, the DNA is TGTGCCAGCAGCGGACGGGGTTGGAGCACTGAAGCTTTCTTT.

The chain has TRBV27 and TRBJ2-3; D not certain. The length of the CDR3 is 10 residues. V shed 7 bases and J shed 6 bases, with 5 bases lying between them. The V gene's germline CDR1 is MNHEY and CDR2 SMNVEV (reference sequence). CDR3 nucleotides: TGTGCCAGCATCGGGGATACGCAGTATTTT. The encoded protein is CASIGDTQYF.

V usage is TRBV5-1 and J usage is TRBJ1-3; D is perhaps TRBD1 (6 bases). The V gene lost 4 bases and the J gene lost 0 bases, with 14 bases spanning the gap. The CDR3 has 16 residues. The V gene's germline CDR1 is SGHRS and CDR2 YFSETQ. CDR3 residues: CASSPSGHFSGNTIYF. Here the CDR3 DNA reads TGCGCCAGCAGCCCATCGGGACACTTCTCTGGAAACACCATATATTTT.

This chain connects TRBV29-1 to TRBJ1-2; no clear D. V dropped 2 bases and J dropped 9 bases, with 7 bases sitting between them. The CDR3 runs to 10 residues. Germline-derived CDR1 and CDR2 are SQVTM and ANQGSEA. The CDR3: CSVENFSYTF. The CDR3 DNA reads as TGCAGCGTTGAAAATTTTAGCTACACCTTC.

The chain joins TRBV9 to TRBJ1-2, with D unclear. The CDR3 is made up of 16 amino acids. Germline assignment: CDR1 SGDLS and CDR2 YYNGEE. V was clipped by 3 bases and J by 5 bases, with 20 bases between them. This CDR3 is CASSALSVWSEYGYTF. CDR3 sequence (DNA): TGTGCCAGCAGCGCTCTATCGGTCTGGAGCGAATATGGCTACACCTTC.

This clone showed up just once. This chain connects TRBV19 to TRBJ2-2, with 9 bases identical to TRBD1. The germline gives CDR1 LNHDA, CDR2 SQIVND (reference sequence). The CDR3 is made up of 17 amino acids. J was trimmed by 6 bases and V by 1 base; bases with no gene match: 9. The CDR3 loop reads CASSIGRTGVGAGELFF. DNA for the CDR3: TGTGCCAGTAGTATAGGGAGGACAGGGGTAGGGGCCGGGGAGCTGTTTTTT.

V usage is TRBV27 and J usage is TRBJ2-5; 11 bases line up with TRBD1. V gave up 11 bases and J gave up 5 bases; unmatched junction bases: 10. The CDR3 sequence is 14 residues long. Germline CDR1 is MNHEY and CDR2 is SMNVEV (reference sequence). The CDR3 loop is CAATRTGGRETQYF. As DNA, the CDR3 is TGTGCCGCGACCAGGACAGGGGGCAGGGAGACCCAGTACTTC.

The chain employs TRBV7-6 and TRBJ1-1; D uncertain. V lost 0 bases to trimming and J lost 5 bases, with 7 bases between them. Germline assignment: CDR1 SGHVS and CDR2 FNYEAQ. This CDR3 has 13 amino acids. The CDR3 here is CASSLAGETEAFF. CDR3 sequence (DNA): TGTGCCAGCAGCTTAGCGGGAGAAACTGAAGCTTTCTTT.

This sequence joins TRBV24-1 and TRBJ2-7, with TRBD1 identical over 7 bases. Germline V lookup: CDR1 KGHDR, CDR2 SFDVKD. The CDR3 length is 15 residues. The V segment lost 6 bases and the J segment 0 bases; nucleotides outside the gene matches: 7. The CDR3, as DNA: TGTGCCACCAGTAAACAGGGGACGAGCTCCTACGAGCAGTACTTC. As protein: CATSKQGTSSYEQYF.

V and J are TRBV5-1 and TRBJ2-1; TRBD2 is a possible D gene (6 bases). V gave up 0 bases and J gave up 15 bases, with 19 bases separating them. Germline values: CDR1 SGHRS, CDR2 YFSETQ. The length of the CDR3 is 14 residues. DNA for the CDR3: TGCGCCAGCAGCTTGGGAACCTTTGAGACAGCGGGGTTCTTC. Translation gives CASSLGTFETAGFF.

The gene calls are TRBV9 and TRBJ1-2; maybe TRBD1 (5 bases). The germline V gene encodes CDR1 SGDLS and CDR2 YYNGEE. CDR3 length equals 13 residues. Trimming took off 4 bases at V and 4 bases at J, with 11 bases between the two ends. CDR3 region: CASSPSGGYGYTF. The DNA for the CDR3 is TGTGCCAGCAGCCCTTCCGGGGGCTATGGCTACACCTTC.

The chain is built from TRBV6-5 and TRBJ1-2, with D tentatively TRBD1 (6 bases). CDR3 length: 14 amino acids. Germline loops: CDR1 MNHEY, CDR2 SVGAGI. The V and J ends lost 2 bases and 8 bases respectively, with 15 bases between them. The DNA for the CDR3 is TGTGCCAGCAGTTACACTTACCCAGACAGGGGCTACACCTTC. Translated, it gives CASSYTYPDRGYTF.

J is TRBJ2-6 and V is TRBV7-2; D is uncertain. Germline CDR1 is SGHTA and CDR2 is FQGNSA. The length of the CDR3 is 14 residues. The V gene lost 6 bases and the J gene lost 5 bases, with 11 bases spanning the gap. The CDR3 bases are TGTGCCAGCAGTAACCGAGAGTGGGCCAACGTCCTGACTTTC. Amino acid sequence: CASSNREWANVLTF.

The chain is built from TRBV19 and TRBJ1-1, with 10 bases that match TRBD1. This CDR3 spans 14 amino acids. Per the germline V gene, CDR1 is LNHDA and CDR2 is SQIVND (reference sequence). Trimming removed 8 bases from V and 6 bases from J; junction bases left unmatched: 9. Written as DNA, the CDR3 is TGTGCCAGTTCGATCCTCGGACAGGGGGCTGAAGCTTTCTTT. Its translation is CASSILGQGAEAFF.

This sequence joins TRBV4-2 and TRBJ1-2; 8 bases match TRBD1. V lost 0 bases and J lost 3; bases outside the gene matches: 3. The CDR3 runs to 15 residues. From germline, CDR1 is LGHNA and CDR2 YNFKEQ. The CDR3 sequence: CASSQDRGRDYGYTF. CDR3 nucleotides: TGTGCCAGCAGCCAAGACAGGGGGCGCGACTATGGCTACACCTTC.

The chain combines TRBV19 with TRBJ1-1, with D unclear. The CDR3 spans 15 residues. Trimming took 1 base from V and 1 from J, leaving 10 bases between them. The germline V gene has CDR1 LNHDA and CDR2 SQIVND (reference sequence). As DNA, the CDR3 is TGTGCCAGTAGTATAGTGGGCCGACCGAACACTGAAGCTTTCTTT. It is translated as CASSIVGRPNTEAFF.

The chain joins TRBV3-1 (or the pseudogene TRBV3-2) to TRBJ2-7; D gene uncertain. Trimming left V 4 bases short and J 2 bases short, with 12 bases between. Germline assignment: CDR1 LGHDT and CDR2 YNNKEL (reference sequence). The length of the CDR3 is 14 residues. The CDR3 sequence is CASSPIIGAYEQYF. The CDR3 DNA sequence: TGTGCCAGCAGCCCAATAATAGGAGCCTACGAGCAGTACTTC.

The chain's CDR3 is CSDGGPAEAFF. The CDR3, as DNA: TGCAGCGACGGGGGGCCCGCTGAAGCTTTCTTT. The chain recombines TRBV29-1 with TRBJ1-1; perhaps TRBD1 as D (6 bases). This CDR3 is 11 amino acids long. CDR1 is SQVTM and CDR2 is ANQGSEA in the germline V gene. Trimming stripped 7 bases from V and 6 bases from J, with 12 bases between.

For this clone: The sample carries other DNA sequences with the same CDR3. The rearrangement uses TRBV27 and TRBJ1-2, with a tentative D call TRBD1 (5 bases). V was cut by 5 bases and J by 4 bases, with 14 bases left in between. The CDR3 is 14 amino acids. From germline, CDR1 is MNHEY and CDR2 SMNVEV (reference sequence). CDR3 sequence reads: CASSPWGRSYGYTF. The CDR3 DNA follows: TGTGCCAGCAGTCCCTGGGGCCGTTCCTATGGCTACACCTTC.

The chain has TRBV3-1 (or the pseudogene TRBV3-2) and TRBJ1-6; D ambiguous. Per germline, CDR1 LGHDT and CDR2 YNNKEL (reference sequence). This CDR3 spans 16 amino acids. The V and J ends lost 4 bases and 9 bases respectively, with 19 bases between them. CDR3: CASSPSIGLTISPLHF. CDR3 sequence (DNA): TGTGCCAGCAGCCCTTCAATAGGACTGACTATTTCACCCCTCCACTTT.

This sequence joins TRBV28 and TRBJ1-2; 7 bases line up with TRBD1. CDR1 and CDR2 from the germline V gene are MDHEN and SYDVKM. This CDR3 has 14 amino acids. V lost 4 bases to trimming and J lost 4 bases; unmatched junction nucleotides: 6. The DNA of the CDR3 is TGTGCCAGCAGTTCCCTACAGGGGACCTATGGCTACACCTTC. It specifies CASSSLQGTYGYTF.

The chain uses TRBV3-1 (or the pseudogene TRBV3-2) and TRBJ2-7, with TRBD2 as a possible D gene (6 bases). Germline V gives CDR1 LGHDT, CDR2 YNNKEL (reference sequence). V was clipped by 1 base and J by 3 bases, with 13 bases between them. The CDR3 is made up of 15 amino acids. DNA for the CDR3: TGTGCCAGCAGCCAAGGGCCGGGGGAAAACTACGAGCAGTACTTC. Translation gives CASSQGPGENYEQYF.

The chain recombines TRBV30 with TRBJ1-5, with D possibly matching TRBD1 (5 bases). There are 12 residues in the CDR3. The germline V gene encodes CDR1 GTSNPN and CDR2 SVGIG (reference sequence). Trimming removed 2 bases from V and 6 bases from J, with 8 bases in between. The DNA for the CDR3 is TGTGCCTGGAGTAGGAGGGGTCAGCCCCAGCATTTT. Translating it yields CAWSRRGQPQHF.